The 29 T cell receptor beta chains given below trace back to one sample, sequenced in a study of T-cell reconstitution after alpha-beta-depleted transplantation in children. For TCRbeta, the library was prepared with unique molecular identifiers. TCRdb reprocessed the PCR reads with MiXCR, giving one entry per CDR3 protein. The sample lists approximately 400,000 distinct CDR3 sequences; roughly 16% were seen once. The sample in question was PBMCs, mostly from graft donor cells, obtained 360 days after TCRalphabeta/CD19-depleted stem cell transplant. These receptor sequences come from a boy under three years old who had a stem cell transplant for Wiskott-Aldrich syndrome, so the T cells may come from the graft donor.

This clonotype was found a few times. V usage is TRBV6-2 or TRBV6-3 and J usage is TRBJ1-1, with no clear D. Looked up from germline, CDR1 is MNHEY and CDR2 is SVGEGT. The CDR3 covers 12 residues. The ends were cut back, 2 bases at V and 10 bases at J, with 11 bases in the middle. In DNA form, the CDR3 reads TGTGCCAGCAGTTACCCCAAAACGGGAGCTTTCTTT. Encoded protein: CASSYPKTGAFF.

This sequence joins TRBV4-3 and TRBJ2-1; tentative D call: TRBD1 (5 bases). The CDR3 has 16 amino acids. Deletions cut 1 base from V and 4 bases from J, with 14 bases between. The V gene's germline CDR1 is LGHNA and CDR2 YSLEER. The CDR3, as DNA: TGCGCCAGCAGCCAAGCCAGACGCAGGGCATACAATGAGCAGTTCTTC. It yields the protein CASSQARRRAYNEQFF.

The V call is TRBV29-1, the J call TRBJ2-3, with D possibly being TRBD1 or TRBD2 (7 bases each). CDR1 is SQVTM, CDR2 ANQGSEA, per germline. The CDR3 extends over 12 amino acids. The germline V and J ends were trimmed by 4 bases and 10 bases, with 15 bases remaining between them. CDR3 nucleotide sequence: TGCAGCGTTGGACAGGGAGGGGGTGCGCAGTATTTT. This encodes CSVGQGGGAQYF.

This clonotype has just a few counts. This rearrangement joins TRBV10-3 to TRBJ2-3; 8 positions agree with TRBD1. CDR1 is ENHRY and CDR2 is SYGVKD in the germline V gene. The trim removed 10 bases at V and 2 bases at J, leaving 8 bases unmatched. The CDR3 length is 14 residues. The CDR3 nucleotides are TGTGCCACCCTTGCGGGACAGGCCACAGATACGCAGTATTTT. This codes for CATLAGQATDTQYF.

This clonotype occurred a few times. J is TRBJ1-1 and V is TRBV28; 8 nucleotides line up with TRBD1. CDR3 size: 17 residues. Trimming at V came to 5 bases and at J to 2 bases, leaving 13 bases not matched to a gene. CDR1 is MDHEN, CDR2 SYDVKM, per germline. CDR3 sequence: CASSTRHRGDLNTEAFF. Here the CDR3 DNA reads TGTGCCAGCAGTACCCGACACAGGGGGGACCTTAACACTGAAGCTTTCTTT.

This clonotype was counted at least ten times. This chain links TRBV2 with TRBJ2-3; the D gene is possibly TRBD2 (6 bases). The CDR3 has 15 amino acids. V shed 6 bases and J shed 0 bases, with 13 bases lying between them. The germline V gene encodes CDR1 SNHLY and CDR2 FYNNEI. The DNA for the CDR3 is TGTGCCAGCAGCGGAGGGGTTCGTAGCACAGATACGCAGTATTTT. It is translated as CASSGGVRSTDTQYF.

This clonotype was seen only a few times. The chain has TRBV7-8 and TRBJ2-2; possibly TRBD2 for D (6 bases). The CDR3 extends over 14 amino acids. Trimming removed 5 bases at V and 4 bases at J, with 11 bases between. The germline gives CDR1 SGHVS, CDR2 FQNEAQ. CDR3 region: CASSRRDFTGELFF. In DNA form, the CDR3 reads TGTGCCAGCAGCCGCCGGGACTTCACCGGGGAGCTGTTTTTT.

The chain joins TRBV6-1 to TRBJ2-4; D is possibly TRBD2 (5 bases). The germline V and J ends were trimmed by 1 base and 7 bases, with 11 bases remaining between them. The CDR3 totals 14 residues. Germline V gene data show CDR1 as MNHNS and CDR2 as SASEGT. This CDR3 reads CASSEGGKRNIQYF. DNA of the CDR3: TGTGCCAGCAGTGAAGGTGGGAAGCGGAACATTCAGTACTTC.

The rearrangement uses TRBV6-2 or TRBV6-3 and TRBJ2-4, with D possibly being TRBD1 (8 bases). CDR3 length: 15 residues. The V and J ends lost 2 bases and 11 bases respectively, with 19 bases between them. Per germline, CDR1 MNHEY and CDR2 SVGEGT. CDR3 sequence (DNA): TGTGCCAGCAGTTACCCTCCCACTACAGGGGGGGTTCAGTACTTC. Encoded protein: CASSYPPTTGGVQYF.

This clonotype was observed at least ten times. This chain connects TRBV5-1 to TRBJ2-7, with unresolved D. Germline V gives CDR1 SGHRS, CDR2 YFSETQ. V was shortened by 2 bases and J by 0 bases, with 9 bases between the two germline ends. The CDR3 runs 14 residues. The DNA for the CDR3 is TGCGCCAGCAGCTTTAGGACGGACTCCTACGAGCAGTACTTC. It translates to CASSFRTDSYEQYF.

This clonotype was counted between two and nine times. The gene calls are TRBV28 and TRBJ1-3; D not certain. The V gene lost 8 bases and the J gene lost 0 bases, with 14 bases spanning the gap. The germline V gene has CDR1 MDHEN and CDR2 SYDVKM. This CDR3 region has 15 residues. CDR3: CASEGWRSSGNTIYF. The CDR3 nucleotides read TGTGCCAGCGAAGGATGGAGGTCCTCTGGAAACACCATATATTTT.

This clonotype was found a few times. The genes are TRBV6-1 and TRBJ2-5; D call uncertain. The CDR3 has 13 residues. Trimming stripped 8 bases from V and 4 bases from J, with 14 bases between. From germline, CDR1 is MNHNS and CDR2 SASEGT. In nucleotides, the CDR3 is TGTGCCAGCGATGTGGGGTTCGGAGAGACCCAGTACTTC. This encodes CASDVGFGETQYF.

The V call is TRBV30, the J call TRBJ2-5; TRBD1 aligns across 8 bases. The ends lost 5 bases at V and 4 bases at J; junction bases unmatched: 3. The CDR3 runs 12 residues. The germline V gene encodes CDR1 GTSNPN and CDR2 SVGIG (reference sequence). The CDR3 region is CAWDRGGETQYF. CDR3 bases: TGTGCCTGGGACAGGGGAGGAGAGACCCAGTACTTC.

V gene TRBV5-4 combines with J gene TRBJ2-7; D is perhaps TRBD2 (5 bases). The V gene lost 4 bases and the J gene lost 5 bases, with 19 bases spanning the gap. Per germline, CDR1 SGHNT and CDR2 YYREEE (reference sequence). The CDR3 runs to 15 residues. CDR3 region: CASSTPRTPSHEQYF. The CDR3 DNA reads TGTGCCAGCAGCACCCCGCGGACTCCTTCTCACGAGCAGTACTTC.

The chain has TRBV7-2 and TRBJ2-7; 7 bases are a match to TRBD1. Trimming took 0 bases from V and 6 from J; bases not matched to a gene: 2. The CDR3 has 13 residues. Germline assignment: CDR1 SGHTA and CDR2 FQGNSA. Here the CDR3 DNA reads TGTGCCAGCAGCTTAGCAGGGGGCGGCGAGCAGTACTTC. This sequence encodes CASSLAGGGEQYF.

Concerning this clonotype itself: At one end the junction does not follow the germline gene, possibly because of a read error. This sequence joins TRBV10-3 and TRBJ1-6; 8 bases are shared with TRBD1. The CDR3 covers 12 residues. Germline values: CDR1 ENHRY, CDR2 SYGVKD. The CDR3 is CAVRGPFWALHF. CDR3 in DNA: TGTGCCGTCAGGGGGCCCTTTTGGGCCCTCCACTTT.

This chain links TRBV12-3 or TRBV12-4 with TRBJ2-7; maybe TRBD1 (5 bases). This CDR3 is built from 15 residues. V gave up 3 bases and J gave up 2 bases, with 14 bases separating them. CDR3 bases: TGTGCCAGCAGTTTTAGGCCAGGGTATACCTACGAGCAGTACTTC. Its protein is CASSFRPGYTYEQYF.

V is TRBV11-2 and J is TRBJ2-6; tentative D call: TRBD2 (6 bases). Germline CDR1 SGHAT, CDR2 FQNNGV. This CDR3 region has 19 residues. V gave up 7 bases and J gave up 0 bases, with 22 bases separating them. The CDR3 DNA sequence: TGTGCCAGCACCACATTCAGGAGGGGCGCTGGCTCTGGGGCCAACGTCCTGACTTTC. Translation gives CASTTFRRGAGSGANVLTF.

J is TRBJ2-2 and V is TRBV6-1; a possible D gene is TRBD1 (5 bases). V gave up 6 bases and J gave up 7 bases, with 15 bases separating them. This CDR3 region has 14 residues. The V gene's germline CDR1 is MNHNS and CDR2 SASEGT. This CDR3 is CASSPGQLGGELFF. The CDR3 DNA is TGTGCCAGCAGCCCTGGACAACTCGGCGGGGAGCTGTTTTTT.

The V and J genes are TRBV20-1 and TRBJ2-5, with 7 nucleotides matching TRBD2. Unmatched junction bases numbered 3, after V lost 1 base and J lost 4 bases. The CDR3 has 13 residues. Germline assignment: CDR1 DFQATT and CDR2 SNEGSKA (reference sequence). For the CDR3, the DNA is TGCAGTGCTAGAGGTGGACTAGGAGAGACCCAGTACTTC. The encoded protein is CSARGGLGETQYF.

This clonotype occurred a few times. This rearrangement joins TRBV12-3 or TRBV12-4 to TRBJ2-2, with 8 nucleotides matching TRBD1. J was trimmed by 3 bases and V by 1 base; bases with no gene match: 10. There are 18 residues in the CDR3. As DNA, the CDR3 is TGTGCCAGCAGTTTAGTAGGCCAGGGGGCGGGTTACACCGGGGAGCTGTTTTTT. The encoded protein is CASSLVGQGAGYTGELFF.

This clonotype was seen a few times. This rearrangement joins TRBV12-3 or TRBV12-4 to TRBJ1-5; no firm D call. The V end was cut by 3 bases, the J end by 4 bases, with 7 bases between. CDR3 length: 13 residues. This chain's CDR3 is CASSLNGNQPQHF. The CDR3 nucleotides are TGTGCCAGCAGTTTGAACGGAAATCAGCCCCAGCATTTT.

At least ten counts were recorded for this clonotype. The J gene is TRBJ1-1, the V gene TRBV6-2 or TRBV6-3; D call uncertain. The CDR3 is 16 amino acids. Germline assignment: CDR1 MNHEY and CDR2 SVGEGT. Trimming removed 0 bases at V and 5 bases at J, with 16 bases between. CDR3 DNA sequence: TGTGCCAGCAGTTACTCACCGGGTAGAGTATATACTGAAGCTTTCTTT. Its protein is CASSYSPGRVYTEAFF.

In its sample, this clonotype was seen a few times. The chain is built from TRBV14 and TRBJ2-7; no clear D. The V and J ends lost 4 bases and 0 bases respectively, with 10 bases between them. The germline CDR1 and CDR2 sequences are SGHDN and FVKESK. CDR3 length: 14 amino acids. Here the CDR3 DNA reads TGTGCCAGCAGCCCATGGTCAAGCTCCTACGAGCAGTACTTC. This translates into CASSPWSSSYEQYF.

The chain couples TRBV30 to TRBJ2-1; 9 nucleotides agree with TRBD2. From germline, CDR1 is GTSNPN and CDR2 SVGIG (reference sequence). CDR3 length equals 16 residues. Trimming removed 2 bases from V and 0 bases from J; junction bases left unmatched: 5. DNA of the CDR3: TGTGCCTGGAGTCCAGCGGGGGGTATCTCCTACAATGAGCAGTTCTTC. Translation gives CAWSPAGGISYNEQFF.

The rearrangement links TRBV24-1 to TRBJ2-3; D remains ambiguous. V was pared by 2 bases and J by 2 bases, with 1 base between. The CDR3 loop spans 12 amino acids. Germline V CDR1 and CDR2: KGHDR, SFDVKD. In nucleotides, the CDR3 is TGTGCCACCAGTGATTCCACAGATACGCAGTATTTT. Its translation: CATSDSTDTQYF.

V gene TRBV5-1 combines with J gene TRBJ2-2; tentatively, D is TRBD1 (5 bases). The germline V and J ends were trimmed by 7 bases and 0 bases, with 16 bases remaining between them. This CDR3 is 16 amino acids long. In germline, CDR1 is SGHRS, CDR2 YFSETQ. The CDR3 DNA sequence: TGCGCCAGCGCGCTAAAAACAGGCACGAACACCGGGGAGCTGTTTTTT. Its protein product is CASALKTGTNTGELFF. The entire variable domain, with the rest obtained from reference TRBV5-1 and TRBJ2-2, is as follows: KAGVTQTPRYLIKTRGQQVTLSCSPISGHRSVSWYQQTPGQGLQFLFEYFSETQRNKGNFPGRFSGRQFSNSRSEMNVSTLELGDSALYLCASALKTGTNTGELFFGEGSRLTVL.

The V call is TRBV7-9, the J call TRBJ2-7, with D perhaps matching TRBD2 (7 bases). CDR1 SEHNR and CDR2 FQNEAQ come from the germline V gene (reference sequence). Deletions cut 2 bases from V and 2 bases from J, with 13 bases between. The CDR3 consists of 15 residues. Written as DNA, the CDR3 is TGTGCCAGCAGCTTATATTTGGGGGGGCCCTACGAGCAGTACTTC. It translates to CASSLYLGGPYEQYF.

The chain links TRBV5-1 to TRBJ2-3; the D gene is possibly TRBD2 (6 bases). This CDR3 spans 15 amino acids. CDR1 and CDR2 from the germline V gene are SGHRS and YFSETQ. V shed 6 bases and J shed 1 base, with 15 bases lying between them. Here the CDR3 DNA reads TGCGCCAGCAAGCCCGGAGGGTTGGGCACAGATACGCAGTATTTT. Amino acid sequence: CASKPGGLGTDTQYF.